This TCR beta chain was observed in a study of identical twins. Overall study findings and caveats: In beta out-of-frame sequences, the excess sharing between twins was weaker.

Details on this clonotype: Its antigen is unknown.

Trimming stripped 3 bases from V and 8 bases from J, with 10 bases between. This CDR3 contains 12 residues. Per the germline V gene, CDR1 is LGHNA and CDR2 is YNFKEQ. A universal primer site came from template switching; cDNA carried unique molecular identifiers. TCRdb called the 5' RACE reads again in MiXCR, with one record for every CDR3 protein. The data hold around 490,000 distinct CDR3 sequences, with nearly 15% observed a single time. This sample also belongs to another study, concerning yellow fever vaccine responses in identical twins.

The chain employs TRBV4-2 and TRBJ1-2, with D unresolved. The clonotype originates from a woman aged 18-29 years in good health. Sequencing was done on a sample of CD4+ T cells sorted from blood. In DNA, the CDR3 is TGTGCCAGCAGCCATCTTGCGGGGGGCTACACCTTC. It translates to CASSHLAGGYTF.